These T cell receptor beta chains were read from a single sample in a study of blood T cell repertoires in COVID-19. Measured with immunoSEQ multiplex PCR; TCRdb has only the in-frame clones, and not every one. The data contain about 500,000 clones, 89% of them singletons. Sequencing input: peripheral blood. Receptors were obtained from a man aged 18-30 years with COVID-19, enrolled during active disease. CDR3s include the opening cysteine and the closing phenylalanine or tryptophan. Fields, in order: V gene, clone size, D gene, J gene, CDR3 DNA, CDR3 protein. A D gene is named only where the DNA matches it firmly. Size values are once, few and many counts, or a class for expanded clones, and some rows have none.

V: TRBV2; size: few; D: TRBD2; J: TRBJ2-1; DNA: TGTGCCAGCACCATACCCCGGCTAGCGGGACCTACCTACAATGAGCAGTTCTTC; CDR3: CASTIPRLAGPTYNEQFF
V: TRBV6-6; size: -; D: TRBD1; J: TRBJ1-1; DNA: TGTGCCAGTTCAAGGCAGGGGGGCACTGAAGCTTTCTTT; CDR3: CASSRQGGTEAFF
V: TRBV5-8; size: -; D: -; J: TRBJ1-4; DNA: TGTGCCAGCAGCACGGGTGGGAGGGCTGGTGAAAAACTGTTTTTT; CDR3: CASSTGGRAGEKLFF
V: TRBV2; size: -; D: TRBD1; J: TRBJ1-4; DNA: TGTGCCAGCAGTGTCGACAGGGGGCCTGAAAAACTGTTTTTT; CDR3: CASSVDRGPEKLFF
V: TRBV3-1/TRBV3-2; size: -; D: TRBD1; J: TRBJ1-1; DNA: TGTGCCAGCAGCCAAGAACTAGGACAGGGGGGTTATTCTGAAGCTTTCTTT; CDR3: CASSQELGQGGYSEAFF
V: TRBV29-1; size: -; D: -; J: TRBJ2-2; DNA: TGCAGCGTTGATCGGGGAAACACCGGGGAGCTGTTTTTT; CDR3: CSVDRGNTGELFF
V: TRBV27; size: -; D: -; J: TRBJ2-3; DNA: TGTGCCAGCAGTCAGACTATGGTAGCAGATACGCAGTATTTT; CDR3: CASSQTMVADTQYF
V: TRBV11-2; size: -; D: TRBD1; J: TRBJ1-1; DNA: TGTGCCAGCAGCGTGACAGGGCACACTGAAGCTTTCTTT; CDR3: CASSVTGHTEAFF
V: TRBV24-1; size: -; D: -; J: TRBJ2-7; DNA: TGTGCCACCAGTGACCCCGGGTGGCCCTACGAGCAGTACTTC; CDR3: CATSDPGWPYEQYF
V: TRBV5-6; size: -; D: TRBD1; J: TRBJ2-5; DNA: TGTGCCAGCAGCTTGCGGACAGGGTCTACGGAGACCCAGTACTTC; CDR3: CASSLRTGSTETQYF
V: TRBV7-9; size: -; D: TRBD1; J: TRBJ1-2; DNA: TGTGCCAGCAGCTTAGCGCAATCGGACAGGGAAGGCTACACCTTC; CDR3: CASSLAQSDREGYTF
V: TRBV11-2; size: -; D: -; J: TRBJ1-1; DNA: TGTGCCAGCAGCAAAGAGCGGGAGGCGGGAGCTTTCTTT; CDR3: CASSKEREAGAFF
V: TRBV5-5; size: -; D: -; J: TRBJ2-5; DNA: TGTGCCAGCAGCTTGGGGCCGACCCGAGGAGAGACCCAGTACTTC; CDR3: CASSLGPTRGETQYF
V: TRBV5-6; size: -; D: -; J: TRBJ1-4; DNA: TGTGCCAGCAGAGTTTACGGGTTCACTGAAAAACTGTTTTTT; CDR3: CASRVYGFTEKLFF
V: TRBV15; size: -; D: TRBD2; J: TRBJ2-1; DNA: TGTGCCACCAGCAGAGATGGGGGCGGGGGGCGTGAGCAGTTCTTC; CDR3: CATSRDGGGGREQFF
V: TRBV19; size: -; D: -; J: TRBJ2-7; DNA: TGTGCCAGTAGTAGAGGGGGATCAGCCTATTACGAGCAGTACTTC; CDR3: CASSRGGSAYYEQYF
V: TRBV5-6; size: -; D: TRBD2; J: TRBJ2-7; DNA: TGTGCCAGCAGCTTGGAGGGAGGGGACCTCTCCTACGAGCAGTACTTC; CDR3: CASSLEGGDLSYEQYF
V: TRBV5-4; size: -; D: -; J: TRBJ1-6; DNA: TGTGCCAGCAGCTTGGAAACAGCTAATTCACCCCTCCACTTT; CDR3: CASSLETANSPLHF
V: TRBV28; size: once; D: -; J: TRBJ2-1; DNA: TGTGCCAGCAGTTCATTGAATGAGCAGTTCTTC; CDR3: CASSSLNEQFF
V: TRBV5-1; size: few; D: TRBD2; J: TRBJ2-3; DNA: TGCGCCAGCAGCTTGGCCGGGACTAGCGGGACCAATACGCAGTATTTT; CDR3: CASSLAGTSGTNTQYF
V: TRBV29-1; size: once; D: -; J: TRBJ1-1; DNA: TGCAGCGTTGAGGGAGATAGTGGACCGAACACTGAAGCTTTCTTT; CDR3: CSVEGDSGPNTEAFF
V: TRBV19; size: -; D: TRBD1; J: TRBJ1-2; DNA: TGTGCCACAGGGGGCTGGGGCTACACCTTC; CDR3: CATGGWGYTF
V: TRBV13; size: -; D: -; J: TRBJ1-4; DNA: TGTGCCAGCAGCTCTGACAGAAATGAAAAACTGTTTTTT; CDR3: CASSSDRNEKLFF
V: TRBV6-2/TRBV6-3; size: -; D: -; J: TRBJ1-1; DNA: TGTGCCAGCAGTCCACGACCCGGACTTCCCACTGAAGCTTTCTTT; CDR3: CASSPRPGLPTEAFF
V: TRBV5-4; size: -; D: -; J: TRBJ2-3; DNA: TGTGCCAGCAAGGAGGGTACTAGCACAGATACGCAGTATTTT; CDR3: CASKEGTSTDTQYF
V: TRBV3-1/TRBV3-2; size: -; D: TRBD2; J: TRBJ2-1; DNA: TGTGCCAGCAGCCACCCCTCAGGCGGGAGAAAGCTCTTC; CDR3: CASSHPSGGRKLF
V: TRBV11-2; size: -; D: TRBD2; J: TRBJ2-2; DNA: TGTGCCAGCAGCGGCCGGGGGACTAGCCCCGGGGAGCTGTTTTTT; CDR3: CASSGRGTSPGELFF
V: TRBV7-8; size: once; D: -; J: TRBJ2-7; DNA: TGTGCCAGCAGCACGCCCGACTTTTCCTACGAGCAGTACTTC; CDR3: CASSTPDFSYEQYF
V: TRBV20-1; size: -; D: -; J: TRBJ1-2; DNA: TGCAGTGCTAGTGAAAGCCTCTATGGCTACACCTTC; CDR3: CSASESLYGYTF
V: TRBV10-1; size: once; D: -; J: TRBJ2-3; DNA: TGCGCCAGCAGCAGTCAAGATACGCAGTATTTT; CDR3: CASSSQDTQYF
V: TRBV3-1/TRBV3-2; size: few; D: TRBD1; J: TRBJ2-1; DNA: TGTGCCAGCAGCCAAGTACAGGGGGTATACAATGAGCAGTTCTTC; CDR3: CASSQVQGVYNEQFF
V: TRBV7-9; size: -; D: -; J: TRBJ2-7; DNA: TGTGCCAGCAGCCCGTGGGGGGAAGGCTCCTACGAGCAGTACTTC; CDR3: CASSPWGEGSYEQYF
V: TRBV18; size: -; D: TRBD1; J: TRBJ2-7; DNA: TGTGCCAGCTCACCACGGACAGGGGCCTACGAGCAGTACTTC; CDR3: CASSPRTGAYEQYF
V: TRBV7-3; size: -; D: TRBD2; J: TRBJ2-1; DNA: TGTGCCAGCAGCTTTGCGGGAGGAACCTACAATGAGCAGTTCTTC; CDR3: CASSFAGGTYNEQFF
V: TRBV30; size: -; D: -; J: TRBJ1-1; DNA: TGTGCCTGGAGTGTGGGCCTCCTCTGGGCTTTCTTT; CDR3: CAWSVGLLWAFF
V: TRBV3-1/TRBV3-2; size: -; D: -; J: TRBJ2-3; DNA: TGTGCCAGCAGCCAAGGCGGGGCCCCATGGGATACGCAGTATTTT; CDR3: CASSQGGAPWDTQYF
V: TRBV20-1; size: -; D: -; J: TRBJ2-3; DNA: TGCAGTGCTAGAGACGGTAGTACGCAGTATTTT; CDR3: CSARDGSTQYF
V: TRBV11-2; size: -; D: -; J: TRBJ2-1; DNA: TGTGCCAGCAGCTTTGGTAGCGTCAATGAGCAGTTCTTC; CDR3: CASSFGSVNEQFF
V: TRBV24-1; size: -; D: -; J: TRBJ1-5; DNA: TGTGCCACCAGTGATCCTACAGGGCCTCAGCCCCAGCATTTT; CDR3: CATSDPTGPQPQHF
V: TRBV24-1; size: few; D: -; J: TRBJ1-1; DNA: TGTGCCACCAGTGACAAGGGGCTATCAGCTTTCTTT; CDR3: CATSDKGLSAFF
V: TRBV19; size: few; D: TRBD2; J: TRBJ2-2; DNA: TGTGCCAGTAGTATCGGGTCCGGGACTAGCACCGGGGAGCTGTTTTTT; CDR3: CASSIGSGTSTGELFF
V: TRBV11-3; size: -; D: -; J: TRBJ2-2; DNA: TGTGCCAGCAGCTTCCAGGGAACAAGCACCGGGGAGCTGTTTTTT; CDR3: CASSFQGTSTGELFF
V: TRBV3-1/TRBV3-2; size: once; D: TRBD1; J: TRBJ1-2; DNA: TGTGCCAGCAGCCAAGGGATAGGGGGCCGGGTGTTTGGCTACACCTTC; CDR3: CASSQGIGGRVFGYTF
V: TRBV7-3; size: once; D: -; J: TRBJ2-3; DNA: TGTGCCAGCAGCTTACACACCAGCGGGCCTAGCACAGATACGCAGTATTTT; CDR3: CASSLHTSGPSTDTQYF
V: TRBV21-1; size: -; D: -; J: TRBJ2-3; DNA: TGTGCCAGCAGCAAAGGGGGGACTTTGCGCACAGATACGCAGTATTTT; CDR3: CASSKGGTLRTDTQYF
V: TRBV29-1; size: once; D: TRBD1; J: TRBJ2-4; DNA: TGCAGCGTTCTACAGGGGGGCAAAAACATTCAGTACTTC; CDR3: CSVLQGGKNIQYF
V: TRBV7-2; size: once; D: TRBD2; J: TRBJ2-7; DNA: TGTGCCAGCAGCTTAGAGGTCGCCGGCACTAGCGGGAGACGCGAGCAGTACTTC; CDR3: CASSLEVAGTSGRREQYF
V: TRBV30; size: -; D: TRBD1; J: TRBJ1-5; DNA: TGTGCCTTCTCGCTAGGGACAGGGAACGGAAAGCCCCAGCATTTT; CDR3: CAFSLGTGNGKPQHF
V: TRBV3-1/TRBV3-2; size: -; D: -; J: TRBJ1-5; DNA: TGTGCCAGCAGCCCAGGCAGTGGGGGGGGCCAGCCCCAGCATTTT; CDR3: CASSPGSGGGQPQHF
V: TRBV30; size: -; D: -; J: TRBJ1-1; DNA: TGTGCCTGGAGCGAGACTGAAGCTTTCTTT; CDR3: CAWSETEAFF
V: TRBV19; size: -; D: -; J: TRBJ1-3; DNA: TGTGCCAGTAGTATCGGGACACCTTCCTCTGGAAACACCATATATTTT; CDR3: CASSIGTPSSGNTIYF
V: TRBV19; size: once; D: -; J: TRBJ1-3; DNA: TGTGCCAGTAGTATCCGGGGGACGGGAAACACCATATATTTT; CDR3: CASSIRGTGNTIYF
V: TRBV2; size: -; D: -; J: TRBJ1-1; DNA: TGTGCCTACCAGGGCGGAAAGGGTGAAGCTTTCTTT; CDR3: CAYQGGKGEAFF